This TCR beta chain was recovered during a study of T cell responses to AZD1222 COVID-19 vaccine. About this clone: The antigen remains unidentified.

General study findings and limits: Of the AZD1222 recipients, only 5 or 6 were seropositive at baseline. Clonal diversity may have been underestimated in mostly white British donors. Reportedly, nearly half of unique spike TCRs recognized epitopes outside B.1.351/B.1.1.7 mutations.

Here immunoSEQ multiplex PCR was the method, and the copy in TCRdb shows in-frame clones only, minus some. Of more than 90,000 clones listed, roughly 80% were seen once; the top ten hold about 9.4%. CDR1 and CDR2 (germline): MDHEN, SYDVKM. The junction had 5 bases not matched to a gene; V was cut back by 10 bases and J by 0 bases. The CDR3 is 14 amino acids. The chain links TRBV28 to TRBJ2-2; TRBD1 agrees at 7 bases. The TCR comes from an adult in good health. Sequenced material: peripheral blood, taken on day 0 of AZD1222 vaccination. CDR3 loop: CATSTGANTGELFF. CDR3 bases: TGTGCCACCTCAACAGGGGCGAACACCGGGGAGCTGTTTTTT. Supplemented by reference TRBV28 and TRBJ2-2, the full variable domain reads DVKVTQSSRYLVKRTGEKVFLECVQDMDHENMFWYRQDPGLGLRLIYFSYDVKMKEKGDIPEGYSVSREKKERFSLILESASTNQTSMYLCATSTGANTGELFFGEGSRLTVL.